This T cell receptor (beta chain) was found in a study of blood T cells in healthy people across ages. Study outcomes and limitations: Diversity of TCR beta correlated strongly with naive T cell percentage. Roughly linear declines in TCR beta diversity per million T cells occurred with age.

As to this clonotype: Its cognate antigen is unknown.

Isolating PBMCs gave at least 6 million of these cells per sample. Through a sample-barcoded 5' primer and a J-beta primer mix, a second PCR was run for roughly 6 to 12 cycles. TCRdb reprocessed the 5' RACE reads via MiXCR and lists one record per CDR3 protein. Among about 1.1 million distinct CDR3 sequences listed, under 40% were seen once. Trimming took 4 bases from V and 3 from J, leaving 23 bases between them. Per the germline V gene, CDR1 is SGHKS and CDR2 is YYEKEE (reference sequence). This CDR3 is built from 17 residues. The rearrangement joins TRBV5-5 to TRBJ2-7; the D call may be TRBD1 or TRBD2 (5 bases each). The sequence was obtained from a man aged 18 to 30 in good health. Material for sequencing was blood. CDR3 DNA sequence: TGTGCCAGCAGCACAATACCCACCGGGACCGCATACTACGAGCAGTACTTC. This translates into CASSTIPTGTAYYEQYF.